This T cell receptor beta chain stems from a study of cytomegalovirus exposure and HLA in healthy donors. Broader study findings: Within the approximately 130 validation repertoires, first-cohort TCR clusters tended to co-occur, according to a later analysis. The study labeled under 200 TCR beta chains cytomegalovirus-associated. As confirmed in vitro, a few CMV-associated chains were specific for CMV antigens. Using the classifier, cytomegalovirus status was reportedly diagnosed with high specificity and sensitivity.

Only in-frame clones appear in the TCRdb table, and some are missing; sequencing was by immunoSEQ multiplex PCR. This sample has nearly 200,000 clones, with 70% to 85% found just once. Turning to this clone: The antigen remains unidentified.

The CDR3 extends over 16 amino acids. Germline V gene data show CDR1 as MDHEN and CDR2 as SYDVKM. Unmatched junction bases numbered 9, after V lost 4 bases and J lost 5 bases. Input material: PBMCs. The rearrangement uses TRBV28 and TRBJ2-1; 9 bases are shared with TRBD2. The clonotype originates from a woman aged 25-40 years in good health and CMV-seropositive. The CDR3 sequence: CASSSPPLAGDNEQFF. CDR3 bases: TGTGCCAGCAGTTCACCCCCACTAGCGGGTGACAATGAGCAGTTCTTC.